The sequence of this TCR beta chain was determined in a study of T cell repertoires in cytomegalovirus infection. Overall study context: Carrying CMV and the relevant HLA type showed in public TCR beta signatures. Study-level points and caveats: It was HLA-C-restricted CMV-specific TCR beta clonotypes that dominated the response ex vivo. CMV carriers having the relevant HLA were flagged by cumulative public TCR beta family frequency.

Between the trimmed V and J ends, which lost 0 bases and 3 bases, there was a span of 11 bases. Germline values: CDR1 DFQATT, CDR2 SNEGSKA (reference sequence). The CDR3 is 14 amino acids. TCRdb recomputed calls from the reads with MiXCR, one row per CDR3 protein. The sample has about 900,000 distinct CDR3 sequences, roughly 30% seen once; the top ten hold about an eighth. Turning to this clonotype: Its antigen is not known.

The source is a human donor in good health (CMV status not recorded). Some clones in this sample may be carry-over from other donors' samples. Sequenced material: cultured CD8+ T cells from PBMCs, taken from culture after CMV antigen stimulation. V is TRBV20-1 and J is TRBJ1-2; D is unresolved. The DNA of the CDR3 is TGCAGTGCTAGAGATCTTACAGTAGACTATGGCTACACCTTC. Residues: CSARDLTVDYGYTF.